The clone carrying this TCR beta chain was seen only a few times. Its antigen is unknown. The source of the sample is a study of human T cells and chemical hapten exposure. Overall study findings and caveats: Alopecia was present in the donors, so their immune response may differ from healthy people's.

Documented time point: pre-sensitization, week 0. Treatment reported: therapeutic diphenylcyclopropenone sensitization with weekly scalp DPC. TCRdb reanalysed the RACE reads using MiXCR and keeps one entry per CDR3 protein. The sample gives some 300,000 distinct CDR3 sequences, around 5.5% of which show up once; about 8.2% is in the top ten. Trimming took off 6 bases at V and 2 bases at J, with 15 bases between the two ends. Per germline, CDR1 MNHEY and CDR2 SVGEGT. The CDR3 spans 15 residues. The starting material was whole blood, obtained in connection with sensitization to the hapten diphenylcyclopropenone (DPC). The source is a woman younger than 35 with alopecia areata. Some clones in this sample may be carry-over from other donors' samples. J is TRBJ2-3 and V is TRBV6-2 or TRBV6-3; tentative D call: TRBD2 (8 bases). The CDR3 spells CASSGTAGVTDTQYF. The CDR3 nucleotides are TGTGCCAGCAGCGGGACAGCGGGGGTCACAGATACGCAGTATTTT.